This T cell receptor beta chain emerged from a study of cytomegalovirus exposure and HLA in healthy donors. Study-wide points: The likely origin of a cluster of highly shared sequence variants was a sequencing artifact. A later analysis found TCR association rates differed by HLA locus, highest for DRB1 and lowest for HLA-C.

This CDR3 has 14 residues. The germline CDR1 and CDR2 sequences are SGDLS and YYNGEE. V lost 1 base, J lost 1 base, and 8 bases lay in between. Notes on this clone: Its specificity is not known.

PCR involved 60 Vbeta and 13 Jbeta primers. The table came from immunoSEQ multiplex PCR; TCRdb's copy has only in-frame clones and leaves some out. The sample includes some 140,000 clones, about three quarters of them seen just once. The clonotype was recovered from a male donor in good health and CMV-seropositive. The chain employs TRBV9 and TRBJ2-5; possibly TRBD1 for D (5 bases). The sequenced sample was PBMCs. CDR3 sequence: CASSVRGAQETQYF. In DNA, the CDR3 is TGTGCCAGCAGCGTAAGGGGCGCCCAAGAGACCCAGTACTTC.